This TCR beta chain was sequenced during a study of early T cells in non-severe SARS-CoV-2 infection. At the level of the study: The chains were unpaired, and the sequenced material was bulk RNA from unsorted whole blood.

This CDR3 has 15 amino acids. Germline V gene lookup returns CDR1 MNHEY and CDR2 SVGEGT. Between the trimmed V and J ends, which lost 7 bases and 3 bases, there was a span of 16 bases. This clonotype was seen ten or more times. The antigen remains undetermined. The TCR library protocol attached unique molecular identifiers to the individual cDNA molecules. One entry per CDR3 protein, called by TCRdb with MiXCR from the 5' RACE reads. The sample has more than 80,000 distinct CDR3 sequences, roughly 13% seen once. Notes on the study in general: Database matching using VDJdb favored anti-spike CD8 responses, with private and CD4 specificities left missing.

This clonotype was sampled from an adult who was a healthcare worker with PCR-confirmed SARS-CoV-2 infection or an uninfected control (not recorded which). Sequencing was done on a sample of whole blood. This sequence joins TRBV6-2 or TRBV6-3 and TRBJ2-1; tentatively, D is TRBD1 or TRBD2 (6 bases each). The CDR3 region has the DNA TGTGCCAGCACTCTAGGGGGGAGGAACTACAATGAGCAGTTCTTC. Protein product: CASTLGGRNYNEQFF.